Below are 16 T cell receptor beta chains sequenced from a single sample in a study of response to subunit inactivated influenza vaccine. TCRdb processed the RT-PCR reads anew with MiXCR; each CDR3 protein has one entry. The table includes 280,000 or so distinct CDR3 sequences, 20% to 25% detected once. The sequenced sample was PBMCs from blood, obtained about 20 months after vaccination. Every receptor here comes from a man between 50 and 69 years old who received an inactivated influenza vaccine.

The gene calls are TRBV20-1 and TRBJ2-1; 13 nucleotides align to TRBD2. This CDR3 has 15 amino acids. The trim removed 5 bases at V and 2 bases at J, leaving 3 bases unmatched. The germline V gene encodes CDR1 DFQATT and CDR2 SNEGSKA (reference sequence). CDR3 DNA sequence: TGCAGTGCTCCCACTAGCGGGAGGGCCTACAATGAGCAGTTCTTC. It specifies CSAPTSGRAYNEQFF.

This clonotype came up a few times. The chain uses TRBV5-1 and TRBJ1-3; 8 nucleotides match TRBD1. The germline V gene encodes CDR1 SGHRS and CDR2 YFSETQ. Unmatched junction bases numbered 6, after V lost 1 base and J lost 3 bases. The CDR3 has 16 residues. CDR3 DNA: TGCGCCAGCAGCTTGATCGGACAGGGTCATGGAAACACCATATATTTT. It specifies CASSLIGQGHGNTIYF.

CDR3 sequence (DNA): TGCAGTGCTGTAAGGCGGGTTGACGAGCAGTACTTC. This encodes CSAVRRVDEQYF. The chain uses TRBV20-1 and TRBJ2-7, with D maybe TRBD2 (5 bases). V lost 5 bases and J lost 5, with 13 bases in between. The length of the CDR3 is 12 residues. Germline V gene lookup returns CDR1 DFQATT and CDR2 SNEGSKA (reference sequence).

The gene calls are TRBV2 and TRBJ1-4; D unclear. The CDR3 extends over 13 amino acids. Trimming stripped 8 bases from V and 4 bases from J, with 11 bases between. Germline lookup yields CDR1 SNHLY and CDR2 FYNNEI. The CDR3 DNA is TGTGCCAGCCCCAGGCTGCTTAATGAAAAACTGTTTTTT. Translation gives CASPRLLNEKLFF.

This clonotype showed up just a few times. The V gene is TRBV12-3 or TRBV12-4, the J gene TRBJ1-2; D not resolved. The CDR3 loop spans 12 amino acids. The ends were cut back, 2 bases at V and 6 bases at J, with 7 bases in the middle. The CDR3 sequence: CASSLWVHGYTF. The CDR3 DNA is TGTGCCAGCAGTTTATGGGTACATGGCTACACCTTC.

In its sample, this clonotype was seen a few times. The chain carries TRBV4-2 and TRBJ2-7, with a tentative D call TRBD2 (5 bases). CDR3 length equals 15 residues. Germline lookup yields CDR1 LGHNA and CDR2 YNFKEQ. The ends were cut back, 1 base at V and 0 bases at J, with 10 bases in the middle. The DNA for the CDR3 is TGTGCCAGCAGCCAAGGAGTGGGGAGCTCCTACGAGCAGTACTTC. This translates into CASSQGVGSSYEQYF.

This clonotype has only a few counts. The chain joins TRBV20-1 to TRBJ2-2; TRBD1 matches at 7 bases. Unmatched junction bases numbered 10, after V lost 6 bases and J lost 6 bases. The CDR3 totals 14 residues. Germline CDR1 DFQATT, CDR2 SNEGSKA (reference sequence). The CDR3 DNA reads as TGCAGTGCACCCTTGAGACAGGGCCCCGGGGAGCTGTTTTTT. It specifies CSAPLRQGPGELFF.

The chain combines TRBV7-9 with TRBJ1-1; TRBD1 matches at 10 bases. CDR1 is SEHNR and CDR2 is FQNEAQ in the germline V gene (reference sequence). The J segment lost 10 bases and the V segment lost 5 bases, leaving 13 bases of the junction unmatched. This CDR3 spans 15 amino acids. CDR3 amino acids: CASSSPGTGAVGAFF. The CDR3, as DNA: TGTGCCAGCAGCAGTCCCGGGACAGGGGCCGTGGGAGCTTTCTTT.

Turning to this clonotype: A read error may produce the germline difference seen at one junction end. The J gene is TRBJ2-7, the V gene TRBV12-3 or TRBV12-4; 7 bases are shared with TRBD1. The CDR3 is made up of 13 amino acids. The CDR3 region has the DNA TGTGCCAGCAGGGACAGGAGCTCCTACGAGCGGTACTTC. Translating it yields CASRDRSSYERYF.

This clonotype was counted many times. The chain uses TRBV3-1 and TRBJ2-4; D is unresolved. The CDR3 is 14 residues long. Germline loops: CDR1 LGHDT, CDR2 YNNKEL (reference sequence). Trimming shortened V by 3 bases and J by 9 bases, and 15 bases separated the two germline ends. CDR3 sequence reads: CASSQTVSIGIQYF. CDR3 coding DNA: TGTGCCAGCAGCCAGACGGTGTCGATAGGCATTCAGTACTTC. The full variable domain, completed using reference TRBV3-1 and TRBJ2-4, is DTAVSQTPKYLVTQMGNDKSIKCEQNLGHDTMYWYKQDSKKFLKIMFSYNNKELIINETVPNRFSPKSPDKAHLNLHINSLELGDSAVYFCASSQTVSIGIQYFGAGTRLSVL.

The V call is TRBV10-2, the J call TRBJ2-7; the match to TRBD1 covers 7 bases. The length of the CDR3 is 13 residues. Germline CDR1 and CDR2: WSHSY and SAAADI. V shed 7 bases and J 3 bases; nucleotides not matched to a gene: 6. The CDR3, as DNA: TGCGCCAGCAATACACACAGGGGCTACGAGCAGTACTTC. It codes for CASNTHRGYEQYF.

The chain employs TRBV9 and TRBJ2-1, with 12 bases fitting TRBD2. There are 14 residues in the CDR3. V shed 1 base and J 9 bases; nucleotides not matched to a gene: 2. Looked up from germline, CDR1 is SGDLS and CDR2 is YYNGEE. The DNA for the CDR3 is TGTGCCAGCAGCGTACAGGGACTAGCGGGTGAGCAGTTCTTC. Translated, it gives CASSVQGLAGEQFF. Full variable domain (remainder filled in from reference TRBV9 and TRBJ2-1): DSGVTQTPKHLITATGQRVTLRCSPRSGDLSVYWYQQSLDQGLQFLIQYYNGEERAKGNILERFSAQQFPDLHSELNLSSLELGDSALYFCASSVQGLAGEQFFGPGTRLTVL.

This clonotype occurred a few times. The rearrangement uses TRBV2 and TRBJ2-3; D gene uncertain. Germline lookup yields CDR1 SNHLY and CDR2 FYNNEI. The ends were cut back, 3 bases at V and 7 bases at J, with 5 bases in the middle. CDR3 size: 11 residues. As DNA, the CDR3 is TGTGCCAGCAGTGATGTACATACGCAGTATTTT. Translated, it gives CASSDVHTQYF.

The chain carries TRBV29-1 and TRBJ2-1; TRBD2 matches 7 bases. Per germline, CDR1 SQVTM and CDR2 ANQGSEA. J lost 2 bases, V lost 6 bases, and 7 bases had no gene match. The CDR3 is made up of 14 amino acids. The CDR3 loop is CSVTGGSAYNEQFF. In DNA form, the CDR3 reads TGCAGCGTGACGGGCGGGAGTGCCTACAATGAGCAGTTCTTC.

This clonotype was seen only a few times. The CDR3 DNA reads TGCAGTGCTAGTGGGATTGGACGGATGAACACTGAAGCTTTCTTT. Its protein product is CSASGIGRMNTEAFF. The chain links TRBV20-1 to TRBJ1-1, with D hard to call. The germline CDR1 and CDR2 sequences are DFQATT and SNEGSKA (reference sequence). The germline V and J ends were trimmed by 3 bases and 0 bases, with 14 bases remaining between them. The CDR3 is made up of 15 amino acids.

The rearrangement joins TRBV14 to TRBJ2-7, with 8 bases identical to TRBD2. With 0 bases clipped from V and 3 bases from J, the junction kept 10 bases outside the gene matches. Germline V CDR1 and CDR2: SGHDN, FVKESK. The CDR3 contains 17 residues. CDR3 protein: CASSQDKGLEHRYEQYF. Written as DNA, the CDR3 is TGTGCCAGCAGCCAAGATAAGGGACTAGAACATCGCTACGAGCAGTACTTC.